The clone carrying this T cell receptor beta chain was detected a few times. Its antigen remains unidentified. The data derive from a study of vaccination and CD4 T cells after COVID-19. On the study more broadly: Stimuli were overlapping spike peptide pools of SARS-CoV-2 and three common cold coronaviruses (HCoV-NL63, HCoV-OC43, HCoV-229E). General study findings and limits: Among those convalescent, a median approximately 83% of reactive clones emerged solely post-vaccination.

Cultured CD4+ T cell DNA underwent sequencing with the Oncomine TCR Beta short-read assay. In TCRdb, the PCR reads were re-called with MiXCR into one record per CDR3 protein. This table holds fewer than 8,000 distinct CDR3 sequences, roughly three fifths found once. The V gene end was trimmed by 3 bases and the J gene end by 0 bases; junction bases not matched to a gene: 9. CDR1 is DFQATT and CDR2 is SNEGSKA in the germline V gene (reference sequence). This CDR3 has 16 amino acids. Treatment defined: roughly ten-day PBMC culture with coronavirus spike peptide pools or control peptides (ViraFEST assay). Those CD4+ T cells from the unexposed donor predate the COVID-19 pandemic (2011-2018). Once cultured around 10 days, CD4+ T cells underwent isolation by negative selection.

The chain joins TRBV20-1 to TRBJ2-3; TRBD2 matches 7 bases. The source material was CD4+ T cells from blood, cultured in vitro. This TCR was recovered from a human donor in good health. The CDR3 here is CSASFGAGSSTDTQYF. In nucleotides, the CDR3 is TGCAGTGCTAGCTTCGGAGCGGGGTCTAGCACAGATACGCAGTATTTT.